The 5 T cell receptor beta chains in this list originate from one sample, sequenced in a study of a mutant IDH1 vaccine in newly diagnosed glioma. Their antigen targets remain unknown. The sample's time point: week 23, last vaccination. A 20-mer mutant IDH1 peptide at 300 ug was injected subcutaneously with topical imiquimod. TCRdb's copy holds only in-frame clones and misses some; the assay was immunoSEQ multiplex PCR. The sample yields around 39,000 clones, around 85% seen once. This specimen consisted of PBMCs, obtained from a glioma patient whose treatment included an IDH1 peptide vaccine. These receptors were obtained from a woman aged 18-29 years with glioma. Some clones in this sample may be carry-over from other donors' samples.

The genes are TRBV27 and TRBJ1-4, with D possibly matching TRBD1 (5 bases). With 3 bases removed from V and 11 bases from J, the gap between germline ends came to 10 bases. This CDR3 is 12 amino acids long. Per the germline V gene, CDR1 is MNHEY and CDR2 is SMNVEV (reference sequence). The CDR3 DNA reads TGTGCCAGCAGTTTCGCCCGGGGCAAACTGTTTTTT. It codes for CASSFARGKLFF.

This rearrangement joins TRBV10-3 to TRBJ2-1; TRBD1 is a possible D gene (5 bases). The length of the CDR3 is 15 residues. Between the trimmed V and J ends, which lost 11 bases and 5 bases, there was a span of 22 bases. The germline V gene encodes CDR1 ENHRY and CDR2 SYGVKD. DNA for the CDR3: TGTGCCTCCTCCCCAAGGGGCCACCCGGACAATGAGCAGTTCTTC. Translated, it gives CASSPRGHPDNEQFF.

This clone was seen just once. V and J are TRBV18 and TRBJ2-3; D possibly corresponds to TRBD2 (5 bases). Trimming took 5 bases from V and 2 from J, leaving 17 bases between them. Germline CDR1 KGHSH, CDR2 LQKENI. The CDR3 is 16 residues long. CDR3 DNA sequence: TGTGCCAGCTCATCCATAACTAGGCCCAACACAGATACGCAGTATTTT. Translating gives CASSSITRPNTDTQYF.

This rearrangement joins TRBV13 to TRBJ1-2; D might be TRBD1 (5 bases). In germline, CDR1 is PRHDT, CDR2 FYEKMQ (reference sequence). The V end lost 6 bases, the J end lost 2 bases, and 10 bases lay between the germline ends. This CDR3 region has 13 residues. Here the CDR3 reads CASSRGVNYGYTF. CDR3 sequence (DNA): TGTGCCAGCAGTCGAGGGGTAAACTATGGCTACACCTTC.

The V call is TRBV30, the J call TRBJ2-3; unclear D gene. The germline V gene encodes CDR1 GTSNPN and CDR2 SVGIG (reference sequence). V lost 5 bases, J lost 5 bases, and 5 bases lay in between. The CDR3 covers 10 residues. The CDR3 spells CAWGGDTQYF. CDR3 nucleotide sequence: TGTGCCTGGGGTGGAGATACGCAGTATTTT.